What follows describes a single T cell receptor (beta chain). CDR3 size: 17 residues. From germline, CDR1 is SGHAT and CDR2 FQNNGV. The V end was cut by 0 bases, the J end by 7 bases, with 19 bases between. This sample was taken from a study of T-cell reconstitution after alpha-beta-depleted transplantation in children. Unique molecular identifiers were built into the TCRbeta library. TCRdb fed the PCR reads into MiXCR, producing one record per CDR3 protein. Among some 400,000 distinct CDR3 sequences listed, roughly 22% were seen once. The clonotype was recovered from a human donor who donated a stem cell graft to a child with acute myeloid leukemia. The chain uses TRBV11-2 and TRBJ2-1, with D unclear. This specimen consisted of PBMCs from the stem cell graft donor, obtained from the stem cell graft. The CDR3 is CASSLEVRASGWNEQFF. For the CDR3, the DNA is TGTGCCAGCAGCTTAGAAGTTAGGGCTAGTGGGTGGAATGAGCAGTTCTTC.